One and the same sample provided the 11 T cell receptor beta chains below, sequenced in a study of T-cell memory formation after mild COVID-19. TCRdb itself ran the 5' RACE reads through MiXCR, one entry per CDR3 protein. The sample has 210,000 or so distinct CDR3 sequences, under 30% seen once. Sequenced sample: PBMCs or a T cell subset sorted from them (not recorded which). Receptors originate from an adult woman who had mild COVID-19 (a few samples of this study predate the infection). Cell type and time point are not known.

The table lists this clonotype with a few counts. The CDR3 DNA is TGTGCCAGCAGCTTGGGTACTCCGGGACCCCCACGGACCATGAACACTGAAGCTTTCTTT. Its translation is CASSLGTPGPPRTMNTEAFF. The genes are TRBV5-4 and TRBJ1-1, with a weak D call TRBD1 (5 bases). The CDR3 is 20 amino acids. The V end lost 0 bases, the J end lost 0 bases, and 24 bases lay between the germline ends. CDR1 is SGHNT and CDR2 is YYREEE in the germline V gene (reference sequence).

The V gene is TRBV12-3 or TRBV12-4, the J gene TRBJ2-7; D may be TRBD2 (6 bases). This CDR3 has 12 residues. The V gene lost 5 bases and the J gene lost 6 bases, with 11 bases spanning the gap. CDR3 loop: CASSPRGSEQYF. The CDR3 DNA follows: TGTGCCAGCAGTCCTCGGGGGTCCGAGCAGTACTTC.

The CDR3 DNA reads as TGTGCCAGCCAGTCGGTGTGGGCCTCCACCGGGGAGCTGTTTTTT. Translating gives CASQSVWASTGELFF. The chain uses TRBV2 and TRBJ2-2; D gene ambiguous. V dropped 8 bases and J dropped 4 bases, with 17 bases sitting between them. The germline CDR1 and CDR2 sequences are SNHLY and FYNNEI. The CDR3 has 15 amino acids. Full variable domain (outside the CDR3, taken from reference TRBV2 and TRBJ2-2): EPEVTQTPSHQVTQMGQEVILRCVPISNHLYFYWYRQILGQKVEFLVSFYNNEISEKSEIFDDQFSVERPDGSNFTLKIRSTKLEDSAMYFCASQSVWASTGELFFGEGSRLTVL.

The chain combines TRBV7-9 with TRBJ1-2, with D maybe TRBD1 (6 bases). CDR3 length equals 13 residues. Germline V gene sequence: CDR1 SEHNR, CDR2 FQNEAQ (reference sequence). V lost 5 bases to trimming and J lost 8 bases, with 15 bases between them. CDR3 protein: CASSLDRPGGYTF. CDR3 nucleotides: TGTGCCAGCAGCCTTGACAGGCCGGGGGGCTACACCTTC.

This rearrangement joins TRBV6-1 to TRBJ1-2, with D possibly being TRBD1 (5 bases). Looked up from germline, CDR1 is MNHNS and CDR2 is SASEGT. This CDR3 is 13 amino acids long. V lost 7 bases, J lost 4 bases, and 13 bases lay in between. This chain's CDR3 is CASILDSFYGYTF. DNA of the CDR3: TGTGCCAGCATCCTCGACAGCTTCTATGGCTACACCTTC.

The J gene is TRBJ2-5, the V gene TRBV11-2; perhaps D is TRBD1 or TRBD2 (5 bases each). Trimming cost V 5 bases and J 5 bases, with 15 bases left between them. The CDR3 has 14 amino acids. Germline V gene lookup returns CDR1 SGHAT and CDR2 FQNNGV. The chain's CDR3 is CASSPGTPGETQYF. DNA for the CDR3: TGTGCCAGCAGCCCCGGGACCCCGGGCGAGACCCAGTACTTC.

The rearrangement links TRBV24-1 to TRBJ2-1; D uncertain. Per the germline V gene, CDR1 is KGHDR and CDR2 is SFDVKD. This CDR3 region has 14 residues. V was cut by 3 bases and J by 4 bases, with 9 bases left in between. CDR3 DNA: TGTGCCACCAGTGATGGGGTTCGTTACAATGAGCAGTTCTTC. As protein: CATSDGVRYNEQFF.

This clonotype was counted between two and nine times. The rearrangement joins TRBV20-1 to TRBJ1-1; 8 nucleotides agree with TRBD1. The CDR3 is 15 amino acids. Germline V CDR1 and CDR2: DFQATT, SNEGSKA (reference sequence). V lost 0 bases to trimming and J lost 3 bases; unmatched junction nucleotides: 6. The CDR3 is CSARDVRGRDTEAFF. The CDR3 DNA reads as TGCAGTGCTAGAGATGTCAGGGGGCGCGACACTGAAGCTTTCTTT.

In this sample, this clonotype turned up a few times. The rearrangement joins TRBV3-1 to TRBJ2-3; D gene unclear. The CDR3 totals 14 residues. CDR1 and CDR2 (germline): LGHDT, YNNKEL (reference sequence). Trimming cost V 4 bases and J 6 bases, with 14 bases left between them. The CDR3 spells CASSRDIAQDTQYF. The CDR3 DNA reads as TGTGCCAGCAGCCGCGACATTGCACAGGATACGCAGTATTTT.

The rearrangement links TRBV12-3 or TRBV12-4 to TRBJ2-3; the D gene is possibly TRBD2 (6 bases). The CDR3 loop spans 15 amino acids. The germline V and J ends were trimmed by 3 bases and 4 bases, with 14 bases remaining between them. The CDR3 coding sequence is TGTGCCAGCAGTTTTACGGGGACTTCCCCAGATACGCAGTATTTT. Its protein is CASSFTGTSPDTQYF.

The chain carries TRBV9 and TRBJ1-5; D ambiguous. Trimming pared 0 bases from V and 6 bases from J, leaving 7 bases between. CDR1 is SGDLS and CDR2 is YYNGEE in the germline V gene. This CDR3 region has 13 residues. The CDR3 DNA is TGTGCCAGCAGCGTAGCTGCTGGTCAGCCCCAGCATTTT. This sequence encodes CASSVAAGQPQHF. The whole variable domain, filled in from reference TRBV9 and TRBJ1-5, reads DSGVTQTPKHLITATGQRVTLRCSPRSGDLSVYWYQQSLDQGLQFLIQYYNGEERAKGNILERFSAQQFPDLHSELNLSSLELGDSALYFCASSVAAGQPQHFGDGTRLSIL.